The rows below give T cell receptor beta chains drawn from one sample of a study of neoadjuvant anti-PD-1 for oral cavity cancer. Only in-frame clones appear in the TCRdb table, and some are missing; sequencing was by immunoSEQ multiplex PCR. The sample records roughly 68,000 clones, roughly nine tenths being singletons. Sequencing was performed on PBMCs, taken after nivolumab (anti-PD-1) treatment. These receptors were collected from a person between 35 and 79 years old with oral cavity squamous cell carcinoma. The conserved cysteine and the conserved F or W are not part of the CDR3 here. The order of the fields is V gene, CDR3 protein.

>TRBV7-9
ASSSPGEKLF
>TRBV5-1
ASSLGRQETQY
>TRBV5-1
ASSLTAVAGNLYYEQY
>TRBV18
ASSRPTGTNYGYT
>TRBV27
ASSLSRFYGYT
>TRBV7-8
ASSWRTSGRVSDTQY
>TRBV20-1
GLVGYNEQF
>TRBV18
ASSPDRFKASRSSYEQY
>TRBV2
ASSGTGGNQPQH
>TRBV7-9
ASSLTYRDDEAF
>TRBV9
ASSTGGASYEQY
>TRBV9
ASSAGLAGGTDTQY
>TRBV29-1
SVRESSHFTDTQY
>TRBV6-1
ASGRDSRRNQPQH
>TRBV7-6
ASSPRPGQNTGELF
>TRBV29-1
SVGLNYYGQKQETQY
>TRBV19
ASTATGTDTQY
>TRBV5-6
ASSPAPTAGRELF
>TRBV7-2
ASSLERDTEAF
>TRBV30
AWSIRAETQY
>TRBV11-2
ASSLNQLAGVNEQF
>TRBV29-1
SVAGSWTEAF
>TRBV5-1
ASSLTDTQY